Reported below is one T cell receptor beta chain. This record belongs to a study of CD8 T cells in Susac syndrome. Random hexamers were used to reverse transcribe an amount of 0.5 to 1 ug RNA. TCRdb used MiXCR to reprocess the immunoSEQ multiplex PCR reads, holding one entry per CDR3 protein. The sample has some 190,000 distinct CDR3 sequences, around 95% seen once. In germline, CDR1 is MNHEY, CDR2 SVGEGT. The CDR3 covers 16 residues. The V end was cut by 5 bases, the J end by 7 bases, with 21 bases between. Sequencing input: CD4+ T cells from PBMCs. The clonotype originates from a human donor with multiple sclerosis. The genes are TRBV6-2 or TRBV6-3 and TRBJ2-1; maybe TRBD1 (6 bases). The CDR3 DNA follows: TGTGCCAGCAGTCTATACTTCGTGACAGGCTCTAATGAGCAGTTCTTC. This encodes CASSLYFVTGSNEQFF.